Here is one TCR beta chain with its context. These data are taken from a study of blood T cell repertoires in COVID-19. Authors' analysis steps: Researchers report that nucleated cell counts were estimated from reference gene primer amplification. The repertoire was sequenced with immunoSEQ multiplex PCR; TCRdb's copy has only in-frame clones and lacks some. The V and J calls and the clone size are those of that table, but D and trimming were determined from the DNA. This table has roughly 290,000 clones, 90% appearing once. V shed 5 bases, J shed 0 bases, and the junction held 13 bases outside the gene matches. Germline V gives CDR1 SGHTA, CDR2 FQGNSA. The CDR3 consists of 18 residues. Allocation to cohorts depended on clinical history reported by the participants.

The sample was PBMCs or T cells enriched from blood (not recorded which). The TCR comes from a woman between 18 and 30 years old with acute COVID-19. This rearrangement joins TRBV7-2 to TRBJ1-5; 7 bases align to TRBD1. The CDR3 sequence: CASSGQVGRGYSNQPQHF. The CDR3, as DNA: TGTGCCAGCAGCGGACAGGTCGGGAGGGGATATAGCAATCAGCCCCAGCATTTT.